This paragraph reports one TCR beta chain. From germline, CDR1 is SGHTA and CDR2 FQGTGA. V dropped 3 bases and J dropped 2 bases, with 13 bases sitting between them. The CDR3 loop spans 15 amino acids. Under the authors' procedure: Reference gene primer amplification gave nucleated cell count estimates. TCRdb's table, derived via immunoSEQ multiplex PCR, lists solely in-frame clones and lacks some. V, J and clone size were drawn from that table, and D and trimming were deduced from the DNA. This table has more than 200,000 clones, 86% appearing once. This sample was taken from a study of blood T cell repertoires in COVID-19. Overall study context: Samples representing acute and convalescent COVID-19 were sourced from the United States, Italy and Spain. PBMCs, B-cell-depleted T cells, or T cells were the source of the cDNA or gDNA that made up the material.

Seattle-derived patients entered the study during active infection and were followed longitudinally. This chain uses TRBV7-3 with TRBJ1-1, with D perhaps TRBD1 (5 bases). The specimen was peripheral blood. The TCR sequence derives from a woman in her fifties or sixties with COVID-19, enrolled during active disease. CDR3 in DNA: TGTGCCAGCAGCTTGTGGGGCAGTAGCAACACTGAAGCTTTCTTT. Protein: CASSLWGSSNTEAFF.